One T cell receptor beta chain is described in this entry. The CDR3 runs 16 residues. In germline, CDR1 is LNHNV, CDR2 YYDKDF (reference sequence). V gave up 0 bases and J gave up 2 bases, with 13 bases separating them. CD45RA+ naive and CD45RA-negative memory subsets were separated from CD4+ cells. The sample is drawn from a study of shared clonotypes between healthy human individuals. Clones were read by immunoSEQ multiplex PCR, and TCRdb kept only the in-frame ones, dropping some. Of approximately 2.1 million clones detected, approximately 95% appear once; the ten largest clones hold 0.39%. The chain links TRBV15 to TRBJ1-2; D is unclear. This TCR was recovered from a young man in good health. Some clones in this sample may be carry-over from other donors' samples. Sequencing was done on a sample of naive CD4+ T cells from PBMCs. The subset was: CD45RA+ positively selected. CDR3 bases: TGTGCCACCAGCAGAGAGTTGGCCACCCCAAACTATGGCTACACCTTC. Translating gives CATSRELATPNYGYTF.